This record looks at one TCR beta chain sequence and its context. This clonotype was recorded only once. Its antigen is unknown. Base quality data are lacking; no much larger clone is found one base away. A read on its own is weak evidence. V is reduced by 0 bases and J by 4 bases, leaving a spacing of 13 bases between them. The CDR3 has 15 amino acids, counting the end cysteine and phenylalanine. Of the read, only the CDR3 DNA is kept; its 45 bases are in frame from base 1. The germline V gene encodes CDR1 SGHDT and CDR2 YYEEEE. These data are taken from a study of low-dose radiotherapy and immunotherapy resistance in tumors (dated by TCRdb to 2021 to 2024). Context from the whole study: Cohort 1 received 0.5 Gy per fraction every 2 weeks, with a prescribed total PTV dose of 6.5 Gy. Patients in Cohort 2 were given 1 Gy per fraction every two weeks, for a total of 13 Gy across 26 weeks. Nivolumab was administered intravenously as a 240 mg flat dose every two weeks, and ipilimumab was administered intravenously at 1 mg/kg every six weeks. Every two weeks, patients got intravenous cyclophosphamide at 200 mg/m2, given one day ahead of each radiation and immunotherapy administration. Starting on cycle 1 day 1, patients took 300 mg of aspirin by mouth once daily for four cycles. Trial participants were not randomized into treatment groups. Eight patients were included in the translational analysis: three from the first dose cohort and the first five from the second dose cohort.

For sequencing, an Illumina HiSeq 2500 was employed. First-strand cDNA was synthesized with Superscript III and a set of TRAV- and TRBV-specific primers, covering both TCRalpha and TCRbeta chains. An approximately 20-cycle PCR with Phusion amplified the TCRs, pairing a constant-region primer with the adapter that was attached to the V primers. The MessageAmp II aRNA Amplification Kit was used to amplify the isolated mRNA, with in vitro transcription run for less than 20 hours at 37 degrees C. The Dynabeads mRNA DIRECT Purification Kit was used to isolate mRNA for TCR sequencing. Indexed Illumina adapters were added in a second Phusion PCR of about 26 cycles, and the PCR products were purified with AMPure XP beads. Per the source publication's procedure: Using custom Perl scripts, TCR sequences that encoded the same protein were pooled, out-of-frame sequences were dropped, and the abundance of each clonotype was calculated. Any TCR sequence supported by only a single read was excluded from analysis. Repertoire metrics included Shannon entropy, Gini index, clonality, richness, and frequency of TCRs shared between repertoires. TCRdb reprocessing: public reads trimmed at Q25 with fastp, clones called with MiXCR, in-frame beta chains kept. Records with the same CDR3 protein are collapsed into one entry carrying the most frequent genes and DNA. None of the V and J calls come from the authors' own analysis; TCRdb made them. A total of under 35,000 distinct CDR3 sequences appear in this sample, less than 65% of them only once. 5% to 6% of the sample is taken by the ten largest.

The label giving this sample's time point can be read as: after trial treatment. According to the study, the label for this sample's treatment or condition signals: LDRT plus nivolumab, ipilimumab, low-dose cyclophosphamide and aspirin (RACIN trial). The donors took part in RACIN, a single-arm, phase I, dose-escalation trial that combined nivolumab, ipilimumab, aspirin, low-dose cyclophosphamide and low-dose radiotherapy. Eligible patients had advanced, TIL-negative solid tumors. The chain is assembled from TRBV5-6 and TRBJ1-2, with the D gene not confidently named. The receptor comes from a male donor with gallbladder cancer. The source material was PBMCs, sampled after low-dose radiotherapy plus immunotherapy. The DNA reads TGTGCCAGCAGCTTGGGGCTAGAGTCCCGCTATGGCTACACCTTC. Translation gives CASSLGLESRYGYTF. With the portions outside the CDR3 filled from the reference TRBV5-6 and TRBJ1-2 genes, the complete variable region becomes DAGVTQSPTHLIKTRGQQVTLRCSPKSGHDTVSWYQQALGQGPQFIFQYYEEEERQRGNFPDRFSGHQFPNYSSELNVNALLLGDSALYLCASSLGLESRYGYTFGSGTRLTVV.